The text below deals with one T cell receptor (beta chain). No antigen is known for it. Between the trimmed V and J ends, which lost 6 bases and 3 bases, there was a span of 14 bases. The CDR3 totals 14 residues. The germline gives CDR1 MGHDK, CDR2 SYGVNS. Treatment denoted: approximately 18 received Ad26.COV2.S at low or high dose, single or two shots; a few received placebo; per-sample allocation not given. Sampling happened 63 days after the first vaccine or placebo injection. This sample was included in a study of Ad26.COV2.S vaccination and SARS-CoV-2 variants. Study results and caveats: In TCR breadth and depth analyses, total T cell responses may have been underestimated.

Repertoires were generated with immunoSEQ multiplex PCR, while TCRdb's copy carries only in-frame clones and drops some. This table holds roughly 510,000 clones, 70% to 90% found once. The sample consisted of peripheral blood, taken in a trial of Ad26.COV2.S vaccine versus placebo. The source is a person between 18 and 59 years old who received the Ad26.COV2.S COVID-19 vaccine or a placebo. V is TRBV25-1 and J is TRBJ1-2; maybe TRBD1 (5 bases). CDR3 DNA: TGTGCCAGCAGCGGAATGGGACTTCACTATGGCTACACCTTC. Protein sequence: CASSGMGLHYGYTF.